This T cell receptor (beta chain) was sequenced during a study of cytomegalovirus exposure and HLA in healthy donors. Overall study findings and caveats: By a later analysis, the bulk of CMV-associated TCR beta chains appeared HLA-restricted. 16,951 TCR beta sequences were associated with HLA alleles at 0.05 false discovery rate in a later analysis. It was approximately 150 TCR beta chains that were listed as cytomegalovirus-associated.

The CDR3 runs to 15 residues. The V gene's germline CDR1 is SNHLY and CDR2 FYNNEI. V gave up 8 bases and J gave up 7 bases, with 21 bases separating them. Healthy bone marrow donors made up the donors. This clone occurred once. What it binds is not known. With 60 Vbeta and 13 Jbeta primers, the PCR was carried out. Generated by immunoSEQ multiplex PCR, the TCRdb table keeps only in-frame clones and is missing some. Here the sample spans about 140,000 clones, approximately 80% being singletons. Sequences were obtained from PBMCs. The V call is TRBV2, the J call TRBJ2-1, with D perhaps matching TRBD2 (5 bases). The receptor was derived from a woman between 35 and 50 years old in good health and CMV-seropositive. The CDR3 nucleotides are TGTGCCAGCCTGTCAGTTCGGGGAACGGGGAATGAGCAGTTCTTC. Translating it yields CASLSVRGTGNEQFF.